The sequence of this T cell receptor beta chain was determined in a study of T cells after yellow fever vaccination. Whole-study results and caveats: Booster samples showed a return of most primary-vaccination clones (around 96% CD4, roughly 85% CD8).

The CDR3 loop spans 11 amino acids. CDR1 and CDR2 (germline): DFQATT, SNEGSKA (reference sequence). 5'RACE template switching generated TCR cDNA, adding a universal primer site and UMIs. Via MiXCR, TCRdb re-called the 5' RACE reads, giving one row per CDR3 protein. The table has some 400,000 distinct CDR3 sequences, about 6.2% seen once. In the case of this clonotype: Its antigen remains unknown. The junction departs from germline at one end; a sequencing error may be responsible.

The chain couples TRBV20-1 to TRBJ2-7, with D tentatively TRBD2 (5 bases). This sequence was found in a man aged 25 to 40 who received the YFV17D yellow fever vaccine. The sample was PBMCs, taken 5 days after the yellow fever booster vaccination. CDR3 sequence (DNA): TGCAGTGCTCCTACTAGTTACGAGCAATACTTC. Encoded protein: CSAPTSYEQYF.